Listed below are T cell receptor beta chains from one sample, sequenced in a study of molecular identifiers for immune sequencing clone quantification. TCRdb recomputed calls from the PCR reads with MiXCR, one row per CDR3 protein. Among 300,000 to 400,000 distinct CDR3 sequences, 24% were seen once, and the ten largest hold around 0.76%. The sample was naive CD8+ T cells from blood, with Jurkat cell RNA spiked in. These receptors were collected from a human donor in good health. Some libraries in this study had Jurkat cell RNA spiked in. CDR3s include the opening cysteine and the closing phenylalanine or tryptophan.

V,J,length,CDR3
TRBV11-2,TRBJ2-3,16,CACSLYVGTHTDTQYF
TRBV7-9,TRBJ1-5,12,CASTEDTQPQHF
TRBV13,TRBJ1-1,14,CASSSGQGWTEAFF
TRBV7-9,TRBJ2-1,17,CASSLSRGRQGYNEQFF
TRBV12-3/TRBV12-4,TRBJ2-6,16,CASSSGQISGANVLTF
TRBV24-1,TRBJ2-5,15,CATSDFPRSPETQYF
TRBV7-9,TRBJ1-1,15,CASSAIITMNTEAFF
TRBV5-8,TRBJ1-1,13,CASSFGTGDGAFF
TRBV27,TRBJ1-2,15,CASSLSSSTFYGYTF
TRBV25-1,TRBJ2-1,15,CASSETSGYHNEQFF
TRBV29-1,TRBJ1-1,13,CSVDYTGGGEAFF
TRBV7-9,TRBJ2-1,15,CASSVKLGEHNEQFF
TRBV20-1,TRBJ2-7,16,CSARDRAGKTPYEQYF
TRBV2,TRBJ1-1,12,CASSSLGTEAFF
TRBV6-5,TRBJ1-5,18,CAGDPAGRRPYSNQPQHF
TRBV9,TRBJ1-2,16,CASSTTTARVNYGYTF
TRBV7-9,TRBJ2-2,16,CASSVSGLLSGGELFF
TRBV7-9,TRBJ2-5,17,CASSQVGLTGVEETQYF
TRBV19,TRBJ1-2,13,CASNAGGNYGYTF
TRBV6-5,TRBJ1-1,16,CASSLGAFSPNTEALF
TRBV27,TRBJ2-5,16,CASSLLRGGLEETQYF
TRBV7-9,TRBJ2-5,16,CASSTGPAGGPETQYF
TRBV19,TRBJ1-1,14,CASSKGRGTTEAFF